A selection of T cell receptor beta chains follows, all from one sample in a study of T cell changes during pregnancy in multiple sclerosis. Measured with immunoSEQ multiplex PCR; TCRdb has only the in-frame clones, and not every one. The sample carries 40,000 or so clones, about 93% recorded once. The sample in question was CD4+ T cells from peripheral blood mononuclear cells, obtained in the third trimester of pregnancy. All receptors derive from a female donor in good health, enrolled as a control in a pregnancy study. Both conserved end residues are part of each CDR3. Fields, in order: clone size, V gene, D gene, J gene, CDR3 protein, CDR3 DNA. The D gene is left open where the match is weak. Where a row states a size, it is once, few, many or the class of an expanded clone; other rows omit it.

>.|TRBV6-5|.|TRBJ2-2
CASSYLDSGRGKLFF
TGTGCCAGCAGTTACTTGGACAGTGGGAGGGGGAAGCTGTTTTTT
>once|TRBV28|.|TRBJ1-5
CASTYTNQPQHF
TGTGCCAGCACTTACACAAATCAGCCCCAGCATTTT
>.|TRBV6-6|.|TRBJ1-2
CASSHRVEGGYTF
TGTGCCAGCAGTCACAGGGTCGAAGGGGGCTACACCTTC
>.|TRBV7-2|.|TRBJ1-1
CASSFRGFGFGMNTEAFF
TGTGCCAGCAGCTTTCGGGGGTTCGGGTTCGGCATGAACACTGAAGCTTTCTTT
>.|TRBV18|.|TRBJ2-3
CASSPLGGGTDTQYF
TGTGCCAGCTCACCCCTAGGGGGGGGCACAGATACGCAGTATTTT
>few|TRBV11-2|TRBD2|TRBJ2-5
CASSLEPSGGLGTQYF
TGTGCCAGCAGCTTAGAGCCTAGCGGGGGCCTCGGGACCCAGTACTTC
>.|TRBV27|TRBD1|TRBJ2-2
CASSLYRGKAGELFF
TGTGCCAGCAGTTTATACAGGGGCAAGGCCGGGGAGCTGTTTTTT
>.|TRBV6-1|.|TRBJ2-2
CASSEIPGGLGGELFF
TGTGCCAGCAGTGAAATCCCCGGGGGGCTCGGCGGGGAGCTGTTTTTT
>.|TRBV28|.|TRBJ1-2
CASSGTSGSNGYTF
TGTGCCAGCAGTGGGACTTCCGGGTCTAATGGCTACACCTTC
>.|TRBV5-3|.|TRBJ1-1
CAQTVVDLTEAFF
TGCGCGCAGACTGTCGTCGACTTAACTGAAGCTTTCTTT
>.|TRBV30|TRBD1|TRBJ1-6
CAWNPGTVSYNSPLHF
TGTGCCTGGAATCCCGGGACAGTCTCCTATAATTCACCCCTCCACTTT
>once|TRBV11-1|TRBD1|TRBJ2-7
CASSLGLGQHYEQYF
TGTGCCAGCAGCTTAGGATTGGGACAGCACTACGAGCAGTACTTC
>.|TRBV7-3|.|TRBJ2-2
CASSLQGGSGELFF
TGTGCCAGCAGCCTCCAGGGTGGCTCCGGGGAGCTGTTTTTT
>.|TRBV7-9|.|TRBJ2-1
CASSSPIGRGALYNEQFF
TGTGCCAGCAGCTCTCCTATTGGGCGGGGCGCCCTATACAATGAGCAGTTCTTC
>.|TRBV6-1|.|TRBJ1-1
CASSSAGGTEAFF
TGTGCCAGCAGTTCTGCGGGGGGCACTGAAGCTTTCTTT
>once|TRBV11-3|.|TRBJ2-3
CASSSSRGSTDTQYF
TGTGCCAGCAGCTCCTCCAGGGGTAGCACAGATACGCAGTATTTT
>.|TRBV4-2|TRBD1|TRBJ1-1
CASSQGTGEYTEAFF
TGTGCCAGCAGCCAAGGGACAGGGGAATATACTGAAGCTTTCTTT
>.|TRBV7-2|TRBD1|TRBJ1-5
CASARWGTDNQPQHF
TGTGCCAGCGCCCGTTGGGGGACAGACAATCAGCCCCAGCATTTT
>.|TRBV7-6|.|TRBJ2-1
CASRQRGGGARDEQFF
TGTGCCAGCAGACAACGCGGCGGGGGCGCCCGGGATGAGCAGTTCTTC
>.|TRBV28|TRBD1|TRBJ2-6
CASIEGGQASGANVLTF
TGTGCCAGCATAGAGGGCGGACAGGCCTCTGGGGCCAACGTCCTGACTTTC
>.|TRBV10-3|.|TRBJ1-5
CAIRSGDNQPQHF
TGTGCCATCAGATCAGGGGACAATCAGCCCCAGCATTTT
>.|TRBV5-1|TRBD1|TRBJ1-4
CASSRTGSQDEKLFF
TGCGCCAGCAGCAGGACAGGATCCCAGGATGAAAAACTGTTTTTT